The T cell receptor beta chain described here comes from a study of CD8 T cells in Susac syndrome. As for the study in general: Patients with Susac syndrome were therapy-naive, on corticosteroids, or on intravenous immunoglobulin alone at the time that blood was drawn. Overall study findings and caveats: The greatest CD8+ clonal expansion in Susac occurred in TEMRA cells and in active patients.

An amount of RNA that ranged from 0.5 to 1 ug was reverse transcribed with random hexamers. TCRdb itself ran the immunoSEQ multiplex PCR reads through MiXCR, one entry per CDR3 protein. Of about 120,000 distinct CDR3 sequences listed, just under 95% are singletons. On this clonotype: Its matching antigen is unknown.

TEMRA cells were FACS-enriched, while CD8+ and CD4+ T cells were negatively isolated. After removal of 10 bases from V and 0 bases from J, the junction contained 11 bases not matched to a gene. The germline CDR1 and CDR2 sequences are LGHNT and FRNRAP. This CDR3 is 16 amino acids long. The material sequenced was CD8+ T cells from PBMCs. This receptor was identified in a human donor with Susac syndrome. The chain recombines TRBV12-5 with TRBJ2-3; the match to TRBD2 covers 9 bases. CDR3 region: CATQRGGRASTDTQYF. CDR3 in DNA: TGTGCTACCCAACGGGGCGGGAGGGCTAGCACAGATACGCAGTATTTT.